The 18 T cell receptor beta chains presented below share a single source sample, sequenced in a study of OX40 agonist ivuxolimab in advanced cancers. The assay was immunoSEQ multiplex PCR, and TCRdb's table has in-frame clones only and misses some. Of roughly 20,000 clones in the sample, roughly 82% were seen once. This specimen consisted of CD4+ or CD8+ T cells sorted from blood, obtained in a trial of the OX40 agonist ivuxolimab. These receptor sequences come from an adult with an advanced solid tumor such as melanoma, head and neck, liver or kidney cancer.

This chain uses TRBV30 with TRBJ2-7; D gene uncertain. Germline V gene lookup returns CDR1 GTSNPN and CDR2 SVGIG (reference sequence). V lost 0 bases and J 2 bases, leaving 17 bases between the germline ends. The CDR3 spans 16 residues. The CDR3 loop is CAWSVPLAGATYEQYF. The DNA for the CDR3 is TGTGCCTGGAGTGTACCCTTGGCAGGAGCCACCTACGAGCAGTACTTC.

The gene calls are TRBV7-2 and TRBJ2-2; TRBD1 matches 10 bases. The V segment lost 4 bases and the J segment 3 bases; nucleotides outside the gene matches: 5. The CDR3 length is 16 residues. Looked up from germline, CDR1 is SGHTA and CDR2 is FQGNSA. CDR3 sequence: CASSWTGTGDTGELFF. The DNA for the CDR3 is TGTGCCAGCAGCTGGACCGGGACAGGGGACACCGGGGAGCTGTTTTTT.

This clone was counted a single time. V is TRBV11-1 and J is TRBJ2-3; D gene uncertain. The ends were cut back, 2 bases at V and 4 bases at J, with 10 bases in the middle. From germline, CDR1 is SGHAT and CDR2 FQDESV (reference sequence). This CDR3 contains 14 residues. CDR3 in DNA: TGTGCCAGCAGCTTATTCTCGCGGTCAGATACGCAGTATTTT. Its protein product is CASSLFSRSDTQYF. Using reference TRBV11-1 and TRBJ2-3 for the parts outside the CDR3, the full variable domain is EAEVAQSPRYKITEKSQAVAFWCDPISGHATLYWYRQILGQGPELLVQFQDESVVDDSQLPKDRFSAERLKGVDSTLKIQPAELGDSAMYLCASSLFSRSDTQYFGPGTRLTVL.

The chain has TRBV19 and TRBJ1-1; D perhaps matches TRBD1 (5 bases). CDR3 size: 13 residues. The ends were cut back, 1 base at V and 4 bases at J, with 7 bases in the middle. Germline assignment: CDR1 LNHDA and CDR2 SQIVND (reference sequence). CDR3 in DNA: TGTGCCAGTAGTATAGGAGGGGCCACTGAAGCTTTCTTT. Translated, it gives CASSIGGATEAFF.

The J gene is TRBJ2-3, the V gene TRBV4-1; TRBD2 agrees at 8 bases. Trimming removed 6 bases from V and 1 base from J; junction bases left unmatched: 6. The germline CDR1 and CDR2 sequences are MGHRA and YSYEKL. This CDR3 contains 15 residues. The CDR3, as DNA: TGCGCCAGCAGTCCCGGGACTAGTGGCACAGATACGCAGTATTTT. Its protein product is CASSPGTSGTDTQYF.

This chain joins TRBV15 and TRBJ1-2, with D possibly matching TRBD1 (5 bases). The germline V gene encodes CDR1 LNHNV and CDR2 YYDKDF (reference sequence). CDR3 size: 13 residues. V shed 4 bases and J shed 9 bases, with 15 bases lying between them. The CDR3 nucleotides read TGTGCCACCAGCATTGGACCGGGGGAACGCTACACCTTC. Encoded protein: CATSIGPGERYTF.

This clone was counted between two and nine times. The chain combines TRBV29-1 with TRBJ1-2; D is perhaps TRBD1 (6 bases). V was trimmed by 7 bases and J by 4 bases, leaving 13 bases between them. The germline CDR1 and CDR2 sequences are SQVTM and ANQGSEA. The CDR3 consists of 12 residues. CDR3 residues: CSAHGGLYGYTF. DNA of the CDR3: TGCAGCGCCCACGGGGGGCTCTATGGCTACACCTTC.

This chain connects TRBV7-6 to TRBJ1-2; weak D call: TRBD1 (5 bases). Per the germline V gene, CDR1 is SGHVS and CDR2 is FNYEAQ. This CDR3 contains 11 residues. The CDR3 loop is CAWGENYGYTF. CDR3 DNA: TGTGCTTGGGGGGAGAACTATGGCTACACCTTC.

This chain joins TRBV19 and TRBJ1-2, with TRBD1 matching 11 bases. This CDR3 contains 15 residues. Germline CDR1 is LNHDA and CDR2 is SQIVND (reference sequence). The V gene end was trimmed by 7 bases and the J gene end by 6 bases; junction bases not matched to a gene: 10. The CDR3 DNA reads as TGTGCCAGTAACTCCCGAGGACAGGGGGCGAATGGCTACACCTTC. This gives the protein CASNSRGQGANGYTF.

V gene TRBV18 combines with J gene TRBJ2-7, with D perhaps TRBD2 (6 bases). The CDR3 contains 14 residues. The germline gives CDR1 KGHSH, CDR2 LQKENI. The V end lost 2 bases, the J end lost 6 bases, and 14 bases lay between the germline ends. For the CDR3, the DNA is TGTGCCAGCTCACCAGGGCCGGGGGTTTCCGAGCAGTACTTC. This translates into CASSPGPGVSEQYF.

The V and J genes are TRBV6-5 and TRBJ2-1, with no clear D. Looked up from germline, CDR1 is MNHEY and CDR2 is SVGAGI. This CDR3 comprises 12 residues. V dropped 9 bases and J dropped 0 bases, with 6 bases sitting between them. The CDR3 sequence is CASYSSYNEQFF. In nucleotides, the CDR3 is TGTGCCAGTTACAGCTCCTACAATGAGCAGTTCTTC.

This clone was picked up one time. The chain combines TRBV4-1 with TRBJ2-1; 14 nucleotides line up with TRBD2. CDR1 is MGHRA and CDR2 is YSYEKL in the germline V gene. The J segment lost 10 bases and the V segment lost 6 bases, leaving 8 bases of the junction unmatched. This CDR3 is 15 amino acids long. The CDR3 sequence: CASSLWRLAGGEQFF. CDR3 sequence (DNA): TGCGCCAGCAGTCTTTGGAGACTAGCGGGAGGGGAGCAGTTCTTC.

This sequence joins TRBV18 and TRBJ2-2; tentative D call: TRBD1 (5 bases). Trimming cost V 1 base and J 4 bases, with 10 bases left between them. The CDR3 loop spans 15 amino acids. From germline, CDR1 is KGHSH and CDR2 LQKENI. The CDR3 bases are TGTGCCAGCTCACCACAGGGGAAAGGCACCGGGGAGCTGTTTTTT. This gives the protein CASSPQGKGTGELFF.

V and J are TRBV18 and TRBJ2-7, with 8 bases identical to TRBD1. The germline V gene has CDR1 KGHSH and CDR2 LQKENI. V gave up 6 bases and J gave up 5 bases; unmatched junction bases: 21. The CDR3 spans 18 residues. DNA of the CDR3: TGTGCCAGCTCCAGACCATTCCCTCCCGGACAGGGAGGAAACGAGCAGTACTTC. Translation gives CASSRPFPPGQGGNEQYF.

The chain carries TRBV6-6 and TRBJ1-2; TRBD1 is a possible D gene (5 bases). CDR1 and CDR2 from the germline V gene are MNHNY and SVGAGI (reference sequence). The CDR3 spans 14 residues. V lost 0 bases to trimming and J lost 7 bases, with 12 bases between them. CDR3 DNA: TGTGCCAGCAGTTACTCGCAGGGAGCGGCTGGCTACACCTTC. Its protein product is CASSYSQGAAGYTF.

CDR3 sequence: CASSRSGPFYNEQFF. The CDR3 DNA follows: TGTGCCAGCAGCCGGAGCGGGCCCTTCTACAATGAGCAGTTCTTC. V and J are TRBV7-2 and TRBJ2-1; the D gene is possibly TRBD2 (6 bases). Germline V gene lookup returns CDR1 SGHTA and CDR2 FQGNSA. Between the trimmed V and J ends, which lost 5 bases and 3 bases, there was a span of 14 bases. The CDR3 is 15 amino acids. Together with reference TRBV7-2 and TRBJ2-1, the CDR3 gives the full variable domain: GAGVSQSPSNKVTEKGKDVELRCDPISGHTALYWYRQSLGQGLEFLIYFQGNSAPDKSGLPSDRFSAERTGGSVSTLTIQRTQQEDSAVYLCASSRSGPFYNEQFFGPGTRLTVL.

The CDR3 DNA follows: TGTGCCACCAGCAGAGATACCAGCGGGAGCTACGAGCAGTACTTC. Protein product: CATSRDTSGSYEQYF. The chain employs TRBV15 and TRBJ2-7; the match to TRBD2 covers 8 bases. CDR1 is LNHNV, CDR2 YYDKDF, per germline (reference sequence). The CDR3 extends over 15 amino acids. The junction had 4 bases not matched to a gene; V was cut back by 0 bases and J by 3 bases.

CDR3 DNA: TGTGCCAGCAGCTTAATGGGTGCGGGAGCCTATGAGACCCAGTACTTC. This gives the protein CASSLMGAGAYETQYF. The V and J genes are TRBV7-3 and TRBJ2-5, with 7 bases aligning to TRBD2. V shed 1 base, J shed 5 bases, and the junction held 10 bases outside the gene matches. This CDR3 has 16 amino acids. The germline CDR1 and CDR2 sequences are SGHTA and FQGTGA.